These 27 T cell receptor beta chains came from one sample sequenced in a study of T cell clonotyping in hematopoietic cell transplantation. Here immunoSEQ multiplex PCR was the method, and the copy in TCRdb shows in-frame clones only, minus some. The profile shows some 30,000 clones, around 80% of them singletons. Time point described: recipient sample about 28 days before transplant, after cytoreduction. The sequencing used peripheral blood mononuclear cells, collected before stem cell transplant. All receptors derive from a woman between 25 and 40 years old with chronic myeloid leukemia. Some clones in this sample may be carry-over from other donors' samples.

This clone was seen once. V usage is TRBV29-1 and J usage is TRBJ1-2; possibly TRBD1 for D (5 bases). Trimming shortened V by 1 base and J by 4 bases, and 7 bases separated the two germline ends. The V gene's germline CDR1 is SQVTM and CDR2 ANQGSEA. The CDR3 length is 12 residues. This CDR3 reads CSVEGDFYGYTF. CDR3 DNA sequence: TGCAGCGTTGAAGGGGACTTCTATGGCTACACCTTC. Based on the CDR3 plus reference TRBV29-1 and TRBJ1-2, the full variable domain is SAVISQKPSRDICQRGTSLTIQCQVDSQVTMMFWYRQQPGQSLTLIATANQGSEATYESGFVIDKFPISRPNLTFSTLTVSNMSPEDSSIYLCSVEGDFYGYTFGSGTRLTVV.

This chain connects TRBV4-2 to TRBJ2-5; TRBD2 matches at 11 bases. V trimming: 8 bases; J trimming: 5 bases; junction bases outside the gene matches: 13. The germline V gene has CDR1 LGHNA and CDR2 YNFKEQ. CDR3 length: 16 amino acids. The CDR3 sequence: CASASSGGARRETQYF. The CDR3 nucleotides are TGTGCCAGCGCAAGTAGCGGGGGGGCCCGGAGGGAGACCCAGTACTTC.

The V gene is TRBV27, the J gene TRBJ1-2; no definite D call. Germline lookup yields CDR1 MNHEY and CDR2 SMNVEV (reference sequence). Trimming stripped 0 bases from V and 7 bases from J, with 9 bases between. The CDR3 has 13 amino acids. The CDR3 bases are TGTGCCAGCAGTTTATCCAGGATAGGTGGCTACACCTTC. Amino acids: CASSLSRIGGYTF.

Here the CDR3 reads CASSIDGGSISGNTIYF. The CDR3 DNA reads TGTGCCAGTAGTATAGATGGGGGCAGTATCTCTGGAAACACCATATATTTT. This chain uses TRBV19 with TRBJ1-3; weak D call: TRBD1 (6 bases). There are 17 residues in the CDR3. The V gene's germline CDR1 is LNHDA and CDR2 SQIVND (reference sequence). The V end was cut by 0 bases, the J end by 0 bases, with 12 bases between. Variable domain in full (rest from reference TRBV19 and TRBJ1-3): DGGITQSPKYLFRKEGQNVTLSCEQNLNHDAMYWYRQDPGQGLRLIYYSQIVNDFQKGDIAEGYSVSREKKESFPLTVTSAQKNPTAFYLCASSIDGGSISGNTIYFGEGSWLTVV.

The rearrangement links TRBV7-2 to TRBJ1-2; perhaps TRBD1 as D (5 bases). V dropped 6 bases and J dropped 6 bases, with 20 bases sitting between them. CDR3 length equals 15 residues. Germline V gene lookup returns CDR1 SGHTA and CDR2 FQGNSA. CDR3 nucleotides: TGTGCCAGCAGATCAACAGGCCCCGCCGTAAATGGCTACACCTTC. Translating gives CASRSTGPAVNGYTF.

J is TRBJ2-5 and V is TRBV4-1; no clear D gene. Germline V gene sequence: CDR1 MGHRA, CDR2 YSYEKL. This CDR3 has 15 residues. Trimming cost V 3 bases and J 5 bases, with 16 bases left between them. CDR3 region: CASSQPRLSWETQYF. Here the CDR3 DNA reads TGCGCCAGCAGCCAGCCGCGACTGTCATGGGAGACCCAGTACTTC.

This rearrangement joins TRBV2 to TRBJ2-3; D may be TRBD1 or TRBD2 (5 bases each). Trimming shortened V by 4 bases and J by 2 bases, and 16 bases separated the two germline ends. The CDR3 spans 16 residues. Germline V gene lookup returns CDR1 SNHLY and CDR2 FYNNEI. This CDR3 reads CASSGGLRGATDTQYF. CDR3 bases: TGTGCCAGCAGTGGTGGGTTGCGAGGGGCCACAGATACGCAGTATTTT.

The CDR3 loop reads CASTYEGSGYTF. CDR3 DNA sequence: TGTGCCAGCACCTATGAAGGGTCTGGCTACACCTTC. V gene TRBV28 combines with J gene TRBJ1-2, with D unresolved. The CDR3 has 12 amino acids. V lost 7 bases to trimming and J lost 7 bases, with 13 bases between them. CDR1 is MDHEN, CDR2 SYDVKM, per germline.

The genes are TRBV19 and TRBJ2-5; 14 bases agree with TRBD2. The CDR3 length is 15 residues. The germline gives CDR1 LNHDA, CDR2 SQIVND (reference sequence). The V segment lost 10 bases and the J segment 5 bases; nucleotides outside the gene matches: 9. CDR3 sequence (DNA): TGTGCCACCCTGAAAAGGACTAGCGGGGGGGAGACCCAGTACTTC. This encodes CATLKRTSGGETQYF.

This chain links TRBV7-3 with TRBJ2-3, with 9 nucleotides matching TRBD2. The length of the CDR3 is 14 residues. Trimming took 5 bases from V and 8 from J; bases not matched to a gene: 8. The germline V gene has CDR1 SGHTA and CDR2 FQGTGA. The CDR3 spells CASSPGLAVATQYF. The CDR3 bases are TGTGCCAGCAGCCCGGGACTAGCTGTCGCTACGCAGTATTTT.

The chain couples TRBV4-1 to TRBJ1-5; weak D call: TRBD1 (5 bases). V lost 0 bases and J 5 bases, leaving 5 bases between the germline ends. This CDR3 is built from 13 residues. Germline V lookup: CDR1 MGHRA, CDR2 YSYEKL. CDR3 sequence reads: CASSQDRDQPQHF. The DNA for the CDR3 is TGCGCCAGCAGCCAAGACAGGGATCAGCCCCAGCATTTT.

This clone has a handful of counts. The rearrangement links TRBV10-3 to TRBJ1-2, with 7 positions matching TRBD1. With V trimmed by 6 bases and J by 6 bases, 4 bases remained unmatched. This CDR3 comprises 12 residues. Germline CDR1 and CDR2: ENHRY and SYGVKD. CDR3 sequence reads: CAISSTGHGYTF. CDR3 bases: TGTGCCATCAGCTCGACAGGGCATGGCTACACCTTC.

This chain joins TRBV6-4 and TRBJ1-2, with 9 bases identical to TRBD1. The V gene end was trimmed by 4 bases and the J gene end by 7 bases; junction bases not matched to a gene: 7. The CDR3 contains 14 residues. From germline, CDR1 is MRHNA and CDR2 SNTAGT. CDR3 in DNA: TGTGCCAGCAGTGCCGGGGACAGGGTTTCTGGCTACACCTTC. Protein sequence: CASSAGDRVSGYTF.

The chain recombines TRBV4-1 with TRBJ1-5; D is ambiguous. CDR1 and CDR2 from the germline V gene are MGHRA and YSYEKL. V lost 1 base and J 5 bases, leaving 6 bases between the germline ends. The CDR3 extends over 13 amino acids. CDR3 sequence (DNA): TGCGCCAGCAGCCAAGCCCCTTATCAGCCCCAGCATTTT. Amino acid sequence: CASSQAPYQPQHF.

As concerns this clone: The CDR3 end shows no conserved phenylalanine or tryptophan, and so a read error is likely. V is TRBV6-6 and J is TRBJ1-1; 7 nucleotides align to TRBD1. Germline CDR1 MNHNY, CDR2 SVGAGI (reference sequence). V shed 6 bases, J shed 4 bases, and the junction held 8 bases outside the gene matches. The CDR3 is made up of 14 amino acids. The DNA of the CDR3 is TGTGCCAGCAGCCATAGACAGGGCTCCACTGAAGCTTTCCTT. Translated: CASSHRQGSTEAFL.

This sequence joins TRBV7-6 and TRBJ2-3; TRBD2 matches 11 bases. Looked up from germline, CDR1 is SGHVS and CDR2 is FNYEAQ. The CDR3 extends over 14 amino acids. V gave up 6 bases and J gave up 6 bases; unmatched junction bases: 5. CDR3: CASSISGGADTQYF. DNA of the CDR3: TGTGCCAGCAGTATTAGCGGGGGGGCCGATACGCAGTATTTT.

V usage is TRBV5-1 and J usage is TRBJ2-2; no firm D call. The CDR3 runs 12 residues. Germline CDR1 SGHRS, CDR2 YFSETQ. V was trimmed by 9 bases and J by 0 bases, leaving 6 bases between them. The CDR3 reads CAIPTNTGELFF. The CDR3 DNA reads TGCGCCATTCCGACGAACACCGGGGAGCTGTTTTTT. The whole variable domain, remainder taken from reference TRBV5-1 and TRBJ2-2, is KAGVTQTPRYLIKTRGQQVTLSCSPISGHRSVSWYQQTPGQGLQFLFEYFSETQRNKGNFPGRFSGRQFSNSRSEMNVSTLELGDSALYLCAIPTNTGELFFGEGSRLTVL.

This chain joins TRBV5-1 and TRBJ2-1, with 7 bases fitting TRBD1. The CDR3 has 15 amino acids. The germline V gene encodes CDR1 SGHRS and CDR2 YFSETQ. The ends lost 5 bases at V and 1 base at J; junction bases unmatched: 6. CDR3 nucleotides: TGCGCCAGCAGACTCGGACAGGAGTCCTACAATGAGCAGTTCTTC. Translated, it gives CASRLGQESYNEQFF.

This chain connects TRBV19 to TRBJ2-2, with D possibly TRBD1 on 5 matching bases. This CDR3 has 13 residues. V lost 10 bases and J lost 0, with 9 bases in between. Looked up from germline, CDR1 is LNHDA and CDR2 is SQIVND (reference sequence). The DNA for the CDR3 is TGTGCCACCACAGGCACGAACACCGGGGAGCTGTTTTTT. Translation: CATTGTNTGELFF.

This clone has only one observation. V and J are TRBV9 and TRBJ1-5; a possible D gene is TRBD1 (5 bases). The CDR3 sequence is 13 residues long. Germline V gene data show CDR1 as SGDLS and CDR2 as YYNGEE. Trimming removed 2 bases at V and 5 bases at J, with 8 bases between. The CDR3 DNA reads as TGTGCCAGCAGCGTCGGGACTGATCAGCCCCAGCATTTT. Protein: CASSVGTDQPQHF.

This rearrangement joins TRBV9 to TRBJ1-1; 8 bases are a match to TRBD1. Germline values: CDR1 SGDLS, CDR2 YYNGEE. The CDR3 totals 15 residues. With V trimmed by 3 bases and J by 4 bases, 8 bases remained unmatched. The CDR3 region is CASSDRTGLSTEAFF. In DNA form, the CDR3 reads TGTGCCAGCAGCGACCGGACAGGGTTGAGCACTGAAGCTTTCTTT.

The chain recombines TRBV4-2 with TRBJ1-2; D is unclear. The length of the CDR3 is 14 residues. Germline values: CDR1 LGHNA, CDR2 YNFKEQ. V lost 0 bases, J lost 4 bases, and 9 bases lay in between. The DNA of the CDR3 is TGTGCCAGCAGCCAAGAGACCGGGTCCTATGGCTACACCTTC. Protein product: CASSQETGSYGYTF.

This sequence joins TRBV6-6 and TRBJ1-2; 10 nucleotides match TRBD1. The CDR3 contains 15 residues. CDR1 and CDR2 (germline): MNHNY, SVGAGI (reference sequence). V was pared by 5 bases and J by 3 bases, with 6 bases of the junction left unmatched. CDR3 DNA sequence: TGTGCCAGCAGTCCACGGGACAGGGGTTACTATGGCTACACCTTC. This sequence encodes CASSPRDRGYYGYTF.

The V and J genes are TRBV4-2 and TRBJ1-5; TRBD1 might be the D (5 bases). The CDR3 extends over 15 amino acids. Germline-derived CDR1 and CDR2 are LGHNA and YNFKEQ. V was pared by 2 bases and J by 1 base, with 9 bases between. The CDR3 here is CASSQSGGSNQPQHF. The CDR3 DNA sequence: TGTGCCAGCAGCCAATCTGGGGGGAGCAATCAGCCCCAGCATTTT.

CDR3 sequence reads: CASRHPGTEAFF. In DNA, the CDR3 is TGTGCCAGCAGACACCCTGGCACTGAAGCTTTCTTT. The chain combines TRBV27 with TRBJ1-1; the D is unclear. The CDR3 runs to 12 residues. Germline V gene lookup returns CDR1 MNHEY and CDR2 SMNVEV (reference sequence). With 6 bases removed from V and 4 bases from J, the gap between germline ends came to 9 bases.

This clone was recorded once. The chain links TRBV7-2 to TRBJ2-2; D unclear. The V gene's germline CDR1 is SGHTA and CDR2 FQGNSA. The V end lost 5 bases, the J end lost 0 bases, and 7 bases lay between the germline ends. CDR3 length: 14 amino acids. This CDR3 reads CASSLSTNTGELFF. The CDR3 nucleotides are TGTGCCAGCAGCCTAAGTACGAACACCGGGGAGCTGTTTTTT.

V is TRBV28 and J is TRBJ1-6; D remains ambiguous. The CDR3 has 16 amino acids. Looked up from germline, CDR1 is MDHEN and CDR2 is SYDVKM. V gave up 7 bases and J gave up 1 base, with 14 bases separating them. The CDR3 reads CASTDGVRSYNSPLHF. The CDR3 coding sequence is TGTGCCAGCACTGATGGGGTACGGTCCTATAATTCACCCCTCCACTTT.